This entry features one T cell receptor beta chain sequence. Its matching antigen is unknown. TCRdb independently ran MiXCR on the reads; one entry per CDR3 protein. The table lists approximately 390,000 distinct CDR3 sequences, roughly 36% of them singletons, with approximately 12% in the top ten. The CDR3 is made up of 16 amino acids. The V and J ends lost 6 bases and 3 bases respectively, with 18 bases between them. CDR1 is SNHLY, CDR2 FYNNEI, per germline. The data originate from a study of T cell repertoires in cytomegalovirus infection. Study-level information: HLA-C-restricted CMV epitopes, recently identified, and well-studied HLA-B-restricted ones were used by the study.

Findings of the study overall: The ex vivo response showed dominance by HLA-C-restricted CMV-specific TCR beta clonotypes.

J is TRBJ2-1 and V is TRBV2; possibly TRBD2 for D (6 bases). The sequences come from cultured PBMCs, collected from culture after CMV antigen stimulation. The TCR sequence derives from a human donor in good health (CMV status not recorded). Some clones in this sample may be carry-over from other donors' samples. Here the CDR3 reads CASSLPGLASYNEQFF. The CDR3 coding sequence is TGTGCCAGCAGCCTTCCGGGACTCGCCAGCTACAATGAGCAGTTCTTC.